This TCR beta chain originates from a study of siplizumab effects on memory and regulatory T cells. Produced via immunoSEQ multiplex PCR; TCRdb's table is partial and in-frame only. This repertoire shows 55,000 to 70,000 clones, approximately 93% found once; its top ten account for around 40%. Study-wide findings and caveats: Greater diversity than memory cells seemed evident in naive T cells, which also appeared to be major alloresponse contributors.

About this clone: Its antigen is undetermined.

Sequencing was performed on CD8+ T cells sorted from blood. This receptor was taken from a human donor in good health.

The CDR3 loop is CAVRGVGNTIYF. For the CDR3, the DNA is TGTGCCGTTCGCGGGGTTGGAAACACCATATATTTT. V and J are TRBV27 and TRBJ1-3; D is undetermined. This CDR3 contains 12 residues. Per germline, CDR1 MNHEY and CDR2 SMNVEV (reference sequence). V shed 11 bases and J shed 3 bases, with 11 bases lying between them.